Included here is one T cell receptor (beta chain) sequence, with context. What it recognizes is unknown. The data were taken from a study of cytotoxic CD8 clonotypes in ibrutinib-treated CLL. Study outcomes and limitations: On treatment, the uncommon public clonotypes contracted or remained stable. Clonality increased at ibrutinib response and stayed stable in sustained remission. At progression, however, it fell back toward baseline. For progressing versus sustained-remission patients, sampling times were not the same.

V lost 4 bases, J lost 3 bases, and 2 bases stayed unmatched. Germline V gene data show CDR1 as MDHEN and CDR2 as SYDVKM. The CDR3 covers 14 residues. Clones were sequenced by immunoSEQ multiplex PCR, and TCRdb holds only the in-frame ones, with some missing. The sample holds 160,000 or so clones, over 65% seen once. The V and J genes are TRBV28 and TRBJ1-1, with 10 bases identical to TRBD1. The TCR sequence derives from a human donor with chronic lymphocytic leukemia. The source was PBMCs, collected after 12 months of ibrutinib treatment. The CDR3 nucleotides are TGTGCCAGCAGTTCAGGACAGGGGGACACTGAAGCTTTCTTT. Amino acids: CASSSGQGDTEAFF.